This T cell receptor (beta chain) stems from a study of read filtering for tumor transcriptome and immune sequencing. Looking at the study overall: Per sample, TCR-region reads ranged about 3.5 to 11 million by IR-seq, roughly 80 to 1273 by RNA-seq. Study-level results: Correlation between methods rose after single-read clonotypes were removed.

The germline gives CDR1 SGHRS, CDR2 YFSETQ. The CDR3 loop spans 15 amino acids. V lost 4 bases and J lost 0, with 14 bases in between. This library used about 400 ng RNA and molecular barcoded adaptors spanning alpha/delta and beta/gamma chains. TCRdb re-derived calls from the reads in MiXCR, one entry per CDR3 protein. Of about 9,100 distinct CDR3 sequences in the sample, approximately 15% were seen once. For this clonotype: Antigen: not known. The CDR3 end shows no conserved phenylalanine or tryptophan, and so a read error is likely.

The sequence was obtained from a donor at least 40 years old with multiple myeloma. The sample taken for sequencing was a population of CD138-negative cells sorted from bone marrow. This chain uses TRBV5-1 with TRBJ2-7; weak D call: TRBD1 (6 bases). In nucleotides, the CDR3 is TGCGCCAGCAGCCCCGGGTTAGGGGGCTCCTACGAGCAGTACCTC. Its protein product is CASSPGLGGSYEQYL.